This is a list of T cell receptor beta chains from one sample in a study of PD-1 blockade in mismatch repair-deficient tumors. Produced via immunoSEQ multiplex PCR; TCRdb's table is partial and in-frame only. The data hold more than 85,000 clones, with 82% observed a single time. The sample here was peripheral blood, taken 36 weeks after starting pembrolizumab. The receptor source for this set is an adult with mismatch repair-deficient cancer. Both conserved end residues are part of each CDR3. The D gene is left open where the match is weak. Part of the rows lack a size; the others show once, few, many or a class for expanded clones.

>NA|TRBV14|NA|TRBJ2-1
TGTGCCAGCAGCCCAGGGAGAGACCAGTTCTTC
CASSPGRDQFF
>NA|TRBV11-2|once|TRBJ2-7
TGTGCCAGCAGCTTACGTCAGGGGCCCTACGAGCAGTACTTC
CASSLRQGPYEQYF
>TRBD1|TRBV5-4|NA|TRBJ1-3
TGTGCCAGCAGCGTCGACGGACAGGGGAGAAACACCATATATTTT
CASSVDGQGRNTIYF
>TRBD1|TRBV19|NA|TRBJ2-3
TGTGCCAGCAGGGACAGGGGGCTGGCAGATACGCAGTATTTT
CASRDRGLADTQYF
>NA|TRBV6-5|NA|TRBJ1-1
TGTGCCAGCAGTTATACAGGGCTAAAACCTGAAGCTTTCTTT
CASSYTGLKPEAFF
>NA|TRBV6-1|few|TRBJ2-7
TGTGCCAGCAGTGAAAGACTGACTATGGACGAGCAGTACTTC
CASSERLTMDEQYF
>NA|TRBV9|NA|TRBJ2-7
TGTGCCAGCAGCGTAGATTACCTTGGCGAGCAGTACTTC
CASSVDYLGEQYF
>NA|TRBV19|NA|TRBJ2-7
TGTGCCAGTAGTATCTCAGGGGCCGAGCAGTACTTC
CASSISGAEQYF
>NA|TRBV29-1|NA|TRBJ1-1
TGCAGCGGATGGACAGTGAACACTGAAGCTTTCTTT
CSGWTVNTEAFF
>NA|TRBV23-1|NA|TRBJ1-2
TGCGCCAGCAGTCAATGGGCCAGGGTGAATGGCTACACCTTC
CASSQWARVNGYTF